This entry lists 32 T cell receptor beta chains sequenced from one sample in a study of OX40 agonist ivuxolimab in advanced cancers. Method: immunoSEQ multiplex PCR; TCRdb's copy keeps in-frame clones and lacks some. The sample carries nearly 50,000 clones, about 88% recorded once. Sequences were derived from CD4+ or CD8+ T cells sorted from blood, sampled in a trial of the OX40 agonist ivuxolimab. These receptors all stem from an adult with an advanced solid tumor such as melanoma, head and neck, liver or kidney cancer.

A note on this clone: Its ends do not fully match the called genes, so a read error is possible. V and J are TRBV6-1 and TRBJ2-7; D may be TRBD2 (5 bases). This CDR3 is built from 15 residues. CDR1 MNHNS and CDR2 SASEGT come from the germline V gene. The CDR3 spells CASREAAIHYYEQYF. In DNA form, the CDR3 reads TGTGCCAGCAGAGAAGCGGCAATCCACTACTACGAGCAGTACTTC.

The genes are TRBV7-6 and TRBJ2-7; perhaps TRBD2 as D (6 bases). Trimming shortened V by 2 bases and J by 5 bases, and 16 bases separated the two germline ends. CDR1 is SGHVS, CDR2 FNYEAQ, per germline. This CDR3 contains 15 residues. The CDR3 region is CASSLMSGRLHEQYF. CDR3 nucleotide sequence: TGTGCCAGCAGCTTAATGTCAGGGAGGTTACACGAGCAGTACTTC. Full variable domain (rest looked up from reference TRBV7-6 and TRBJ2-7): GAGVSQSPRYKVTKRGQDVALRCDPISGHVSLYWYRQALGQGPEFLTYFNYEAQQDKSGLPNDRFSAERPEGSISTLTIQRTEQRDSAMYRCASSLMSGRLHEQYFGPGTRLTVT.

V and J are TRBV9 and TRBJ2-2; possibly TRBD2 for D (6 bases). Trimming removed 7 bases at V and 4 bases at J, with 14 bases between. The CDR3 spans 14 residues. Germline V gene sequence: CDR1 SGDLS, CDR2 YYNGEE. The CDR3 region has the DNA TGTGCCAGCGCCTCGGAGGGCCTCACCGGGGAGCTGTTTTTT. Protein: CASASEGLTGELFF.

V and J are TRBV6-5 and TRBJ2-1, with D possibly matching TRBD2 (6 bases). V lost 2 bases and J lost 4, with 12 bases in between. This CDR3 region has 15 residues. Germline loops: CDR1 MNHEY, CDR2 SVGAGI. CDR3 nucleotides: TGTGCCAGCAGTTACGGGGGAGGCGGATACAATGAGCAGTTCTTC. Residues: CASSYGGGGYNEQFF.

This chain joins TRBV7-6 and TRBJ1-5; D call uncertain. With 5 bases removed from V and 5 bases from J, the gap between germline ends came to 13 bases. CDR1 SGHVS and CDR2 FNYEAQ come from the germline V gene. The CDR3 has 14 amino acids. The CDR3 DNA sequence: TGTGCCAGCAGCCAAATATCGGGATATCAGCCCCAGCATTTT. It specifies CASSQISGYQPQHF.

V and J are TRBV9 and TRBJ2-3, with D perhaps TRBD2 (6 bases). The CDR3 runs to 14 residues. Germline assignment: CDR1 SGDLS and CDR2 YYNGEE. V shed 4 bases and J shed 1 base, with 10 bases lying between them. The chain's CDR3 is CASSSGTRTDTQYF. DNA of the CDR3: TGTGCCAGCAGCTCTGGGACTCGCACAGATACGCAGTATTTT.

The V and J genes are TRBV19 and TRBJ1-5; 7 nucleotides align to TRBD1. The V segment lost 10 bases and the J segment 4 bases; nucleotides outside the gene matches: 10. Germline V gene sequence: CDR1 LNHDA, CDR2 SQIVND (reference sequence). The CDR3 sequence is 14 residues long. The CDR3 nucleotides read TGTGCCACCCAAGACAGGGCCAAAAATCAGCCCCAGCATTTT. Translated, it gives CATQDRAKNQPQHF. The full variable domain, its missing parts supplied by reference TRBV19 and TRBJ1-5, is DGGITQSPKYLFRKEGQNVTLSCEQNLNHDAMYWYRQDPGQGLRLIYYSQIVNDFQKGDIAEGYSVSREKKESFPLTVTSAQKNPTAFYLCATQDRAKNQPQHFGDGTRLSIL.

The V call is TRBV5-1, the J call TRBJ2-7; TRBD1 might be the D (6 bases). From germline, CDR1 is SGHRS and CDR2 YFSETQ. Trimming cost V 5 bases and J 6 bases, with 15 bases left between them. CDR3 length: 13 amino acids. Here the CDR3 DNA reads TGCGCCAGCAGTAAGGGGGAAATAAGCGAGCAGTACTTC. This gives the protein CASSKGEISEQYF.

The genes are TRBV11-1 and TRBJ2-1; tentative D call: TRBD2 (6 bases). Germline V gene sequence: CDR1 SGHAT, CDR2 FQDESV (reference sequence). The germline V and J ends were trimmed by 8 bases and 7 bases, with 21 bases remaining between them. This CDR3 has 15 residues. The CDR3 protein is CASSQGAGNPNEQFF. The CDR3 nucleotides read TGTGCCAGCTCCCAAGGTGCGGGAAACCCGAATGAGCAGTTCTTC.

The J gene is TRBJ2-7, the V gene TRBV11-3; no firm D call. Trimming stripped 1 base from V and 3 bases from J, with 4 bases between. There are 12 residues in the CDR3. CDR1 and CDR2 (germline): SGHNT, YENEEA. The CDR3 region is CASSLAGYEQYF. CDR3 DNA: TGTGCCAGCAGCTTAGCCGGCTACGAGCAGTACTTC.

This clone was detected a few times. The chain combines TRBV15 with TRBJ1-4; 9 bases line up with TRBD1. The CDR3 has 15 residues. From germline, CDR1 is LNHNV and CDR2 YYDKDF (reference sequence). V lost 2 bases to trimming and J lost 8 bases; unmatched junction nucleotides: 6. The CDR3 is CATSRQGTGREKLFF. The DNA for the CDR3 is TGTGCCACCAGCAGACAAGGGACAGGGAGGGAAAAACTGTTTTTT.

The rearrangement joins TRBV2 to TRBJ2-3; 12 nucleotides agree with TRBD2. Germline-derived CDR1 and CDR2 are SNHLY and FYNNEI. V shed 4 bases and J 2 bases; nucleotides not matched to a gene: 4. This CDR3 is 16 amino acids long. The DNA of the CDR3 is TGTGCCAGCAGTGGTGGACTAGCGGGGACCACAGATACGCAGTATTTT. Translating gives CASSGGLAGTTDTQYF. Full variable domain (remainder filled in from reference TRBV2 and TRBJ2-3): EPEVTQTPSHQVTQMGQEVILRCVPISNHLYFYWYRQILGQKVEFLVSFYNNEISEKSEIFDDQFSVERPDGSNFTLKIRSTKLEDSAMYFCASSGGLAGTTDTQYFGPGTRLTVL.

This clone was detected only once. V gene TRBV5-4 combines with J gene TRBJ2-1, with no clear D. Germline V gives CDR1 SGHNT, CDR2 YYREEE (reference sequence). V was pared by 2 bases and J by 4 bases, with 10 bases between. The CDR3 length is 14 residues. For the CDR3, the DNA is TGTGCCAGCAGCTTTCATACCGGGTACAATGAGCAGTTCTTC. Translated, it gives CASSFHTGYNEQFF.

The V gene is TRBV6-6, the J gene TRBJ2-3; D unresolved. This CDR3 spans 12 amino acids. From germline, CDR1 is MNHNY and CDR2 SVGAGI (reference sequence). Trimming pared 0 bases from V and 5 bases from J, leaving 3 bases between. CDR3 protein: CASSYSRDTQYF. Here the CDR3 DNA reads TGTGCCAGCAGTTACTCCCGAGATACGCAGTATTTT.

The V and J genes are TRBV19 and TRBJ2-4, with no clear D. CDR1 is LNHDA and CDR2 is SQIVND in the germline V gene (reference sequence). V lost 7 bases to trimming and J lost 1 base, with 23 bases between them. The CDR3 loop spans 18 amino acids. For the CDR3, the DNA is TGTGCCAGTACCATCGACCGGGCTAGTGGTCATGCCAAAAACATTCAGTACTTC. This encodes CASTIDRASGHAKNIQYF.

The V call is TRBV19, the J call TRBJ2-3; tentatively, D is TRBD1 or TRBD2 (6 bases each). The germline CDR1 and CDR2 sequences are LNHDA and SQIVND (reference sequence). The CDR3 extends over 13 amino acids. Trimming pared 7 bases from V and 7 bases from J, leaving 15 bases between. CDR3 loop: CASMMTGGNTQYF. In nucleotides, the CDR3 is TGTGCCAGTATGATGACAGGCGGGAATACGCAGTATTTT.

J is TRBJ2-5 and V is TRBV7-6; D call uncertain. Trimming removed 3 bases from V and 1 base from J, with 12 bases in between. This CDR3 is built from 15 residues. The germline V gene has CDR1 SGHVS and CDR2 FNYEAQ. The CDR3 DNA is TGTGCCAGCAGCTTGCGGTCTGGGCGCCAAGAGACCCAGTACTTC. This gives the protein CASSLRSGRQETQYF. The full variable domain, rest sourced from reference TRBV7-6 and TRBJ2-5, is GAGVSQSPRYKVTKRGQDVALRCDPISGHVSLYWYRQALGQGPEFLTYFNYEAQQDKSGLPNDRFSAERPEGSISTLTIQRTEQRDSAMYRCASSLRSGRQETQYFGPGTRLLVL.

The chain has TRBV10-2 and TRBJ1-5; D may be TRBD1 (5 bases). Looked up from germline, CDR1 is WSHSY and CDR2 is SAAADI. The V gene lost 7 bases and the J gene lost 3 bases, with 10 bases spanning the gap. This CDR3 is built from 13 residues. CDR3 residues: CASKQAVNQPQHF. In DNA form, the CDR3 reads TGCGCCAGCAAACAGGCAGTCAATCAGCCCCAGCATTTT.

The rearrangement uses TRBV5-6 and TRBJ2-1, with 10 bases that match TRBD2. CDR1 SGHDT and CDR2 YYEEEE come from the germline V gene. The CDR3 totals 13 residues. The J segment lost 7 bases and the V segment lost 4 bases, leaving 2 bases of the junction unmatched. Written as DNA, the CDR3 is TGTGCCAGCAGCACTAGCGGGACGAATGAGCAGTTCTTC. Residues: CASSTSGTNEQFF. The whole variable domain, remainder taken from reference TRBV5-6 and TRBJ2-1, is DAGVTQSPTHLIKTRGQQVTLRCSPKSGHDTVSWYQQALGQGPQFIFQYYEEEERQRGNFPDRFSGHQFPNYSSELNVNALLLGDSALYLCASSTSGTNEQFFGPGTRLTVL.

The chain joins TRBV5-6 to TRBJ2-5, with D unclear. V lost 3 bases, J lost 2 bases, and 5 bases lay in between. The CDR3 has 12 amino acids. From germline, CDR1 is SGHDT and CDR2 YYEEEE. CDR3 in DNA: TGTGCCAGCAGCTGGGATCAAGAGACCCAGTACTTC. Its translation: CASSWDQETQYF.

The CDR3 coding sequence is TGTGCCAGCAGTGAATCGGGGACCGGGGAGCTGTTTTTT. It codes for CASSESGTGELFF. The chain combines TRBV2 with TRBJ2-2, with a possible D match to TRBD2 (5 bases). CDR3 length: 13 residues. Deletions cut 2 bases from V and 5 bases from J, with 6 bases between. Germline CDR1 reads SNHLY; CDR2 reads FYNNEI.

The rearrangement links TRBV9 to TRBJ1-4; D is uncertain. Trimming took off 0 bases at V and 4 bases at J, with 7 bases between the two ends. The germline V gene encodes CDR1 SGDLS and CDR2 YYNGEE. The CDR3 totals 14 residues. The CDR3 region is CASSVDFSNEKLFF. The CDR3 nucleotides read TGTGCCAGCAGCGTAGACTTTAGTAATGAAAAACTGTTTTTT.

V and J are TRBV7-9 and TRBJ1-2; D might be TRBD1 (6 bases). This CDR3 is built from 15 residues. Trimming took off 3 bases at V and 2 bases at J, with 13 bases between the two ends. The germline V gene encodes CDR1 SEHNR and CDR2 FQNEAQ (reference sequence). The CDR3 here is CASSFSGTQNYGYTF. Written as DNA, the CDR3 is TGTGCCAGCAGCTTCTCCGGGACACAGAACTATGGCTACACCTTC.

The chain uses TRBV9 and TRBJ2-2; D is ambiguous. V lost 1 base and J lost 5, with 6 bases in between. CDR3 length: 13 residues. Germline lookup yields CDR1 SGDLS and CDR2 YYNGEE. The CDR3: CASSVSGTGELFF. CDR3 nucleotides: TGTGCCAGCAGCGTATCTGGGACCGGGGAGCTGTTTTTT.

This chain connects TRBV7-9 to TRBJ2-3, with 9 positions matching TRBD2. This CDR3 is 16 amino acids long. V dropped 5 bases and J dropped 2; count of bases not matched to a gene: 8. The germline V gene has CDR1 SEHNR and CDR2 FQNEAQ (reference sequence). CDR3 loop: CASSPLASGATDTQYF. The CDR3 DNA reads TGTGCCAGCAGCCCCCTGGCTAGCGGGGCCACAGATACGCAGTATTTT.

The rearrangement uses TRBV10-1 and TRBJ2-5; 7 nucleotides line up with TRBD2. The CDR3 consists of 15 residues. CDR1 WNHNN and CDR2 SYGVQD come from the germline V gene (reference sequence). V was pared by 0 bases and J by 4 bases, with 5 bases of the junction left unmatched. The CDR3 bases are TGCGCCAGCAGTGAGTCGAGGGGAGGGCCAGAGACCCAGTACTTC. This encodes CASSESRGGPETQYF.

V and J are TRBV11-3 and TRBJ2-3, with 15 bases fitting TRBD2. The CDR3 runs to 18 residues. Germline CDR1 and CDR2: SGHNT and YENEEA. V lost 5 bases, J lost 4 bases, and 10 bases stayed unmatched. The CDR3 protein is CASSLQGLAGGRADTQYF. The CDR3 nucleotides are TGTGCCAGCAGCCTGCAGGGACTAGCGGGAGGTAGGGCAGATACGCAGTATTTT.

This CDR3 reads CASSDGRGYFQETQYF. For the CDR3, the DNA is TGTGCCAGCAGTGACGGCAGGGGATATTTCCAAGAGACCCAGTACTTC. This sequence joins TRBV2 and TRBJ2-5, with D possibly TRBD1 on 6 matching bases. The CDR3 totals 16 residues. The V end was cut by 3 bases, the J end by 1 base, with 15 bases between. The germline gives CDR1 SNHLY, CDR2 FYNNEI.

The rearrangement links TRBV14 to TRBJ1-1; the D is unclear. Trimming removed 5 bases at V and 3 bases at J, with 13 bases between. This CDR3 has 14 amino acids. The germline V gene has CDR1 SGHDN and CDR2 FVKESK. CDR3 region: CASSKALGHTEAFF. The CDR3, as DNA: TGTGCCAGCAGCAAAGCGCTTGGGCACACTGAAGCTTTCTTT.

The V call is TRBV11-2, the J call TRBJ1-1; no clear D gene. Trimming left V 1 base short and J 10 bases short, with 19 bases between. This CDR3 is 15 amino acids long. CDR1 and CDR2 from the germline V gene are SGHAT and FQNNGV. CDR3 nucleotide sequence: TGTGCCAGCAGCTTAGCCTCCTTTGGATGGGTTGGAGCTTTCTTT. This encodes CASSLASFGWVGAFF.

As regards this clone: A read error may produce the germline difference seen at one junction end. In the same sample, other DNA sequences code for this CDR3. This rearrangement joins TRBV28 to TRBJ1-2; no reliable D call. The CDR3 totals 14 residues. Germline V gene lookup returns CDR1 MDHEN and CDR2 SYDVKM. In DNA, the CDR3 is TGCGCCAGCAGTTTAGGGTACAGAAACTATGGCTACACCTTC. Protein product: CASSLGYRNYGYTF.

The table lists this clone with a count of one. One end of the junction varies from germline; a read error may be responsible. The V call is TRBV5-1, the J call TRBJ1-5, with 9 bases fitting TRBD1. The CDR3 runs to 14 residues. CDR1 and CDR2 from the germline V gene are SGHRS and YFSETQ. In DNA form, the CDR3 reads TGCGCCAGCAGTTTGGGACAGGGCGATCAGCCCCAGCATTTT. The encoded protein is CASSLGQGDQPQHF.